This T cell receptor beta chain is drawn from a study of blood T cell repertoires in COVID-19. Produced via immunoSEQ multiplex PCR; TCRdb's table is partial and in-frame only. The data show 55,000 to 80,000 clones, roughly 88% seen once. The TCR sequence derives from a woman aged 60-70 years with acute or convalescent COVID-19. The sequencing sample was made of peripheral blood.

The CDR3 DNA reads as TGTGCCAGCAGCTTGGACATTGGATTTGCAGATACGCAGTATTTT. Translated: CASSLDIGFADTQYF. The gene calls are TRBV11-2 and TRBJ2-3; a possible D gene is TRBD1 (5 bases). There are 15 residues in the CDR3. The V end was cut by 3 bases, the J end by 4 bases, with 14 bases between. Per germline, CDR1 SGHAT and CDR2 FQNNGV.